These T cell receptor beta chains were read from a single sample in a study of T cell responses to AZD1222 COVID-19 vaccine. Some clones are missing from TCRdb's copy, which holds only in-frame ones; the method was immunoSEQ multiplex PCR. This table holds roughly 56,000 clones, 70% to 90% found once. The material sequenced was peripheral blood, taken on day 0 of AZD1222 vaccination. All receptors derive from an adult in good health. Each CDR3 is given with its conserved first and last residue. D genes are given only for firm matches. The size of a clone is reported for some rows only, either as once, few or many, or as a class for expanded clones.

d_gene: NA
v_gene: TRBV2
len: 14
j_gene: TRBJ2-5
abundance: NA
CDR3aa: CASSEVGSQETQYF
CDR3nt: TGTGCCAGCAGTGAAGTTGGCAGCCAAGAGACCCAGTACTTC

d_gene: NA
v_gene: TRBV23-1
len: 12
j_gene: TRBJ1-1
abundance: NA
CDR3aa: CASTPPGTEAFF
CDR3nt: TGCGCCAGCACCCCCCCCGGCACTGAAGCTTTCTTT

d_gene: NA
v_gene: TRBV28
len: 14
j_gene: TRBJ1-5
abundance: NA
CDR3aa: CASSLDRSNQPQHF
CDR3nt: TGTGCCAGCAGCCTCGACAGGAGCAATCAGCCCCAGCATTTT

d_gene: NA
v_gene: TRBV6-5
len: 13
j_gene: TRBJ2-7
abundance: NA
CDR3aa: CASSPQRFYEQYF
CDR3nt: TGTGCCAGCAGTCCCCAGCGATTCTACGAGCAGTACTTC

d_gene: TRBD1
v_gene: TRBV5-8
len: 13
j_gene: TRBJ1-2
abundance: once
CDR3aa: CASRVTGVDGYTF
CDR3nt: TGTGCCAGCAGGGTAACAGGGGTTGATGGCTACACCTTC

d_gene: TRBD1
v_gene: TRBV2
len: 15
j_gene: TRBJ1-4
abundance: NA
CDR3aa: CASSGQGLANEKLFF
CDR3nt: TGTGCCAGCAGTGGACAGGGTTTAGCTAATGAAAAACTGTTTTTT

d_gene: NA
v_gene: TRBV2
len: 12
j_gene: TRBJ2-1
abundance: NA
CDR3aa: CASMGQNNEQFF
CDR3nt: TGTGCCAGCATGGGCCAAAACAATGAGCAGTTCTTC

d_gene: NA
v_gene: TRBV7-9
len: 17
j_gene: TRBJ2-2
abundance: NA
CDR3aa: CASSKTSGGTNTGELFF
CDR3nt: TGTGCCAGCAGCAAAACAAGTGGGGGGACGAACACCGGGGAGCTGTTTTTT

d_gene: NA
v_gene: TRBV20-1
len: 11
j_gene: TRBJ1-4
abundance: NA
CDR3aa: CSGGVGEKLFF
CDR3nt: TGCAGCGGGGGGGTTGGTGAAAAACTGTTTTTT

d_gene: NA
v_gene: TRBV29-1
len: 13
j_gene: TRBJ1-2
abundance: NA
CDR3aa: CSVEASVNYGYTF
CDR3nt: TGCAGCGTTGAAGCGAGCGTTAACTATGGCTACACCTTC

d_gene: NA
v_gene: TRBV7-9
len: 13
j_gene: TRBJ2-7
abundance: NA
CDR3aa: CASSSARAYEQYF
CDR3nt: TGTGCCAGCAGCTCGGCCAGAGCCTACGAGCAGTACTTC

d_gene: NA
v_gene: TRBV18
len: 13
j_gene: TRBJ2-5
abundance: NA
CDR3aa: CASSPDSQETQYF
CDR3nt: TGTGCCAGCTCACCCGACAGCCAAGAGACCCAGTACTTC

d_gene: TRBD1
v_gene: TRBV6-2/TRBV6-3
len: 14
j_gene: TRBJ2-7
abundance: NA
CDR3aa: CASSYVDRGYEQYF
CDR3nt: TGTGCCAGCAGTTATGTGGACAGGGGATATGAGCAGTACTTC

d_gene: NA
v_gene: TRBV7-3
len: 15
j_gene: TRBJ2-2
abundance: NA
CDR3aa: CASSPLLGNTGELFF
CDR3nt: TGTGCCAGCAGCCCCCTACTAGGGAACACCGGGGAGCTGTTTTTT

d_gene: NA
v_gene: TRBV3-1/TRBV3-2
len: 15
j_gene: TRBJ2-1
abundance: once
CDR3aa: CASSQQRYLGQEQFF
CDR3nt: TGTGCCAGCAGCCAACAAAGATATTTGGGGCAGGAGCAGTTCTTC

d_gene: TRBD1
v_gene: TRBV28
len: 15
j_gene: TRBJ1-2
abundance: NA
CDR3aa: CASSPWDRVHHGYTF
CDR3nt: TGTGCCAGCAGTCCCTGGGACAGGGTTCATCATGGCTACACCTTC

d_gene: NA
v_gene: TRBV3-1/TRBV3-2
len: 12
j_gene: TRBJ2-1
abundance: NA
CDR3aa: CASRDFFNEQFF
CDR3nt: TGTGCCAGCAGGGACTTTTTCAATGAGCAGTTCTTC

d_gene: NA
v_gene: TRBV28
len: 15
j_gene: TRBJ2-7
abundance: NA
CDR3aa: CASTQGVNVAYEQYF
CDR3nt: TGTGCCAGCACCCAAGGGGTTAATGTTGCCTACGAGCAGTACTTC

d_gene: NA
v_gene: TRBV6-5
len: 12
j_gene: TRBJ1-6
abundance: NA
CDR3aa: CASSYYNSPLHF
CDR3nt: TGTGCCAGCAGTTACTATAATTCACCCCTCCACTTT

d_gene: NA
v_gene: TRBV1
len: 12
j_gene: TRBJ2-4
abundance: NA
CDR3aa: CTSSQARRAKHF
CDR3nt: TGCACCAGCAGCCAAGCTAGACGCGCGAAGCACTTC

d_gene: NA
v_gene: TRBV6-5
len: 15
j_gene: TRBJ1-1
abundance: NA
CDR3aa: CASRARGVLDTEAFF
CDR3nt: TGTGCCAGCAGAGCCCGGGGAGTATTGGACACTGAAGCTTTCTTT

d_gene: NA
v_gene: TRBV14
len: 18
j_gene: TRBJ2-6
abundance: once
CDR3aa: CASSARRDTDSGANVLTF
CDR3nt: TGTGCCAGCAGCGCCCGGCGGGACACAGATTCTGGGGCCAACGTCCTGACTTTC

d_gene: TRBD1
v_gene: TRBV9
len: 15
j_gene: TRBJ2-7
abundance: NA
CDR3aa: CASSPWTGGSYEQYF
CDR3nt: TGTGCCAGCAGCCCTTGGACAGGGGGCTCCTACGAGCAGTACTTC

d_gene: NA
v_gene: TRBV4-1
len: 14
j_gene: TRBJ1-1
abundance: NA
CDR3aa: CASRGSLRGTEAFF
CDR3nt: TGCGCCAGCCGGGGTTCCCTAAGGGGCACTGAAGCTTTCTTT

d_gene: NA
v_gene: TRBV13
len: 14
j_gene: TRBJ1-6
abundance: NA
CDR3aa: CASRTSSYNSPLHF
CDR3nt: TGTGCCAGCAGAACGAGCTCCTATAATTCACCCCTCCACTTT

d_gene: TRBD1
v_gene: TRBV5-4
len: 14
j_gene: TRBJ1-2
abundance: NA
CDR3aa: CASSLTGGLGGYTF
CDR3nt: TGTGCCAGCAGCTTGACAGGGGGCTTGGGTGGCTACACCTTC

d_gene: TRBD1
v_gene: TRBV12-3/TRBV12-4
len: 13
j_gene: TRBJ1-2
abundance: NA
CDR3aa: CASQLQGAGGYTF
CDR3nt: TGTGCCAGCCAGTTACAGGGGGCGGGTGGCTACACCTTC

d_gene: TRBD1
v_gene: TRBV5-3
len: 15
j_gene: TRBJ1-4
abundance: NA
CDR3aa: CARSPETGNNEKLFF
CDR3nt: TGTGCCAGAAGCCCCGAGACAGGGAATAATGAAAAACTGTTTTTT

d_gene: TRBD1
v_gene: TRBV2
len: 14
j_gene: TRBJ2-3
abundance: NA
CDR3aa: CASKVDRGGDTQYF
CDR3nt: TGTGCCAGCAAGGTAGACAGGGGAGGAGATACGCAGTATTTT

d_gene: NA
v_gene: TRBV30
len: 12
j_gene: TRBJ1-2
abundance: NA
CDR3aa: CAWNTENYGYTF
CDR3nt: TGTGCCTGGAACACCGAAAACTATGGCTACACCTTC

d_gene: NA
v_gene: TRBV25-1
len: 13
j_gene: TRBJ1-2
abundance: NA
CDR3aa: CASQESGRGGYTF
CDR3nt: TGTGCCAGCCAAGAGTCTGGTCGGGGGGGCTACACCTTC

d_gene: TRBD1
v_gene: TRBV6-1
len: 15
j_gene: TRBJ1-5
abundance: few
CDR3aa: CASSEWDRGNQPQHF
CDR3nt: TGTGCCAGCAGTGAATGGGACAGGGGCAATCAGCCCCAGCATTTT

d_gene: NA
v_gene: TRBV14
len: 13
j_gene: TRBJ1-2
abundance: NA
CDR3aa: CASSQARNYGYTF
CDR3nt: TGTGCCAGCAGCCAAGCAAGGAACTATGGCTACACCTTC

d_gene: NA
v_gene: TRBV11-3
len: 13
j_gene: TRBJ1-1
abundance: few
CDR3aa: CASSFGENTEAFF
CDR3nt: TGTGCCAGCAGCTTTGGGGAGAACACTGAAGCTTTCTTT

d_gene: NA
v_gene: TRBV3-1/TRBV3-2
len: 14
j_gene: TRBJ2-1
abundance: NA
CDR3aa: CASSRLNLRNEQFF
CDR3nt: TGTGCCAGCAGCCGCCTGAACCTCCGTAATGAGCAGTTCTTC

d_gene: NA
v_gene: TRBV24-1
len: 13
j_gene: TRBJ1-2
abundance: NA
CDR3aa: CATSEATFYGYTF
CDR3nt: TGTGCCACCAGTGAGGCAACCTTCTATGGCTACACCTTC

d_gene: NA
v_gene: TRBV5-6
len: 12
j_gene: TRBJ2-7
abundance: NA
CDR3aa: CASSFLGGEQYF
CDR3nt: TGTGCCAGCAGCTTTTTGGGGGGCGAGCAGTACTTC

d_gene: NA
v_gene: TRBV12-3/TRBV12-4
len: 12
j_gene: TRBJ1-3
abundance: once
CDR3aa: CAAGVAGNTIYF
CDR3nt: TGTGCCGCAGGGGTTGCGGGAAACACCATATATTTT

d_gene: NA
v_gene: TRBV5-5
len: 12
j_gene: TRBJ2-7
abundance: NA
CDR3aa: CASSFPGTEQYF
CDR3nt: TGTGCCAGCAGCTTCCCAGGGACCGAGCAGTACTTC

d_gene: NA
v_gene: TRBV10-1
len: 13
j_gene: TRBJ2-2
abundance: NA
CDR3aa: CASSGSQTGELFF
CDR3nt: TGCGCCAGCAGTGGATCACAAACCGGGGAGCTGTTTTTT